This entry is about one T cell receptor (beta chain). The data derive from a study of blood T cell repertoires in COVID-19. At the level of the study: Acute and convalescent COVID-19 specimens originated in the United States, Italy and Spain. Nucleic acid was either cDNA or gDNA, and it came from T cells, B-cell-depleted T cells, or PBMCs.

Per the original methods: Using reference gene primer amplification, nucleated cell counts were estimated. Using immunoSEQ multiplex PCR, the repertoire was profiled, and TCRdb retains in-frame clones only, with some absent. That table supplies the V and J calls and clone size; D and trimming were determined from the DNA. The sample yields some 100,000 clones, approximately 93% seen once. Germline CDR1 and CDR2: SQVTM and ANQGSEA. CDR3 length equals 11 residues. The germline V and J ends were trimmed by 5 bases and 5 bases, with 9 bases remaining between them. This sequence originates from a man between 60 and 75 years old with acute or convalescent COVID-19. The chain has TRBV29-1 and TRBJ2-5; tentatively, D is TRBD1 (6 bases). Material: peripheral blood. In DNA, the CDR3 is TGCAGCGTTATTAGGGGGGAGACCCAGTACTTC. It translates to CSVIRGETQYF.